Below, 13 T cell receptor beta chains from the same sample are listed, as sequenced in a study of cytomegalovirus exposure and HLA in healthy donors. PCR employed 60 Vbeta and 13 Jbeta primers. Repertoires were generated with immunoSEQ multiplex PCR, while TCRdb's copy carries only in-frame clones and drops some. This sample has about 190,000 clones, with approximately 80% found just once. Material: PBMCs. These TCRs come from a boy between 10 and 17 years old in good health and CMV-seronegative.

The J gene is TRBJ2-7, the V gene TRBV13, with a tentative D call TRBD1 (6 bases). CDR1 and CDR2 (germline): PRHDT, FYEKMQ (reference sequence). V was shortened by 0 bases and J by 2 bases, with 11 bases between the two germline ends. The CDR3 runs to 15 residues. Here the CDR3 reads CASSLGGQRAYEQYF. For the CDR3, the DNA is TGTGCCAGCAGCTTAGGAGGACAGCGAGCCTACGAGCAGTACTTC.

The gene calls are TRBV7-3 and TRBJ2-3; D may be TRBD2 (8 bases). Trimming stripped 5 bases from V and 5 bases from J, with 20 bases between. Germline V gene sequence: CDR1 SGHTA, CDR2 FQGTGA. The CDR3 has 16 amino acids. The DNA for the CDR3 is TGTGCCAGCAGCCGGGGGACAGCGGGAGTTGTAGATACGCAGTATTTT. Translation: CASSRGTAGVVDTQYF.

This clone has more than one count but fewer than ten. The chain carries TRBV6-5 and TRBJ1-2; TRBD1 matches at 11 bases. This CDR3 contains 15 residues. Unmatched junction bases numbered 6, after V lost 7 bases and J lost 2 bases. Germline assignment: CDR1 MNHEY and CDR2 SVGAGI. CDR3 bases: TGTGCCAGCACTCCCCGGGACAGGGGGAACTATGGCTACACCTTC. This translates into CASTPRDRGNYGYTF.

This clone is a singleton in its sample. The chain links TRBV10-1 to TRBJ2-4; 7 positions match TRBD2. The germline V gene encodes CDR1 WNHNN and CDR2 SYGVQD (reference sequence). The CDR3 runs 15 residues. After removal of 0 bases from V and 6 bases from J, the junction contained 5 bases not matched to a gene. The CDR3 nucleotides are TGCGCCAGCAGTGAGTCGGTTGGGGAGGGAAACATTCAGTACTTC. Protein product: CASSESVGEGNIQYF.

The J gene is TRBJ2-7, the V gene TRBV20-1; weak D call: TRBD2 (6 bases). CDR1 is DFQATT and CDR2 is SNEGSKA in the germline V gene (reference sequence). This CDR3 spans 11 amino acids. The chain's CDR3 is CSRGTRYEQYF. CDR3 nucleotides: TGCAGCCGGGGGACGCGTTACGAGCAGTACTTC.

The rearrangement links TRBV6-5 to TRBJ2-7; 10 nucleotides agree with TRBD1. The CDR3 spans 14 residues. With V trimmed by 2 bases and J by 5 bases, 3 bases remained unmatched. Germline V gene lookup returns CDR1 MNHEY and CDR2 SVGAGI. The CDR3 is CASSYVGQGNEQYF. The CDR3 nucleotides are TGTGCCAGCAGTTACGTGGGACAGGGGAACGAGCAGTACTTC.

The rearrangement links TRBV14 to TRBJ1-3; no reliable D call. The germline V gene encodes CDR1 SGHDN and CDR2 FVKESK. The V gene lost 8 bases and the J gene lost 4 bases, with 12 bases spanning the gap. The CDR3 runs 13 residues. In DNA form, the CDR3 reads TGTGCCAGCCGTCTAGGCGGAGGAAACACCATATATTTT. Translating gives CASRLGGGNTIYF.

This clone appeared a few times. The chain has TRBV5-1 and TRBJ2-5, with D perhaps TRBD1 (6 bases). CDR1 and CDR2 from the germline V gene are SGHRS and YFSETQ. V was cut by 4 bases and J by 6 bases, with 13 bases left in between. CDR3 length equals 13 residues. Here the CDR3 reads CASSQQGPKTQYF. In DNA, the CDR3 is TGCGCCAGCAGCCAACAGGGACCCAAGACCCAGTACTTC.

This clone has just one count. J is TRBJ2-6 and V is TRBV5-8, with 8 bases matching TRBD1. Germline trimming cut 3 bases from V and 0 bases from J; bases unmatched to any gene: 5. Germline V lookup: CDR1 SGHTS, CDR2 YDEGEE. The CDR3 loop spans 17 amino acids. This chain's CDR3 is CASSYYRGNSGANVLTF. CDR3 sequence (DNA): TGTGCCAGCAGCTATTACAGGGGGAACTCTGGGGCCAACGTCCTGACTTTC.

The rearrangement joins TRBV5-4 to TRBJ1-2; D gene uncertain. Germline V gene data show CDR1 as SGHNT and CDR2 as YYREEE (reference sequence). Deletions cut 0 bases from V and 13 bases from J, with 13 bases between. CDR3 length equals 12 residues. The CDR3 is CASSLVARSPTF. The CDR3 bases are TGTGCCAGCAGCTTGGTCGCCCGAAGCCCCACCTTC. The full variable domain, completed using reference TRBV5-4 and TRBJ1-2, is ETGVTQSPTHLIKTRGQQVTLRCSSQSGHNTVSWYQQALGQGPQFIFQYYREEENGRGNFPPRFSGLQFPNYSSELNVNALELDDSALYLCASSLVARSPTFGSGTRLTVV.

The genes are TRBV7-6 and TRBJ2-1; 8 bases are a match to TRBD2. Per the germline V gene, CDR1 is SGHVS and CDR2 is FNYEAQ. Trimming removed 6 bases from V and 0 bases from J; junction bases left unmatched: 7. The CDR3 is 16 amino acids. CDR3 in DNA: TGTGCCAGCAGGCCCGCGGGACTAGTCTCCTACAATGAGCAGTTCTTC. Its translation: CASRPAGLVSYNEQFF.

This clone was seen only a few times. The chain uses TRBV30 and TRBJ1-5; D gene ambiguous. Germline CDR1 is GTSNPN and CDR2 is SVGIG (reference sequence). The CDR3 extends over 13 amino acids. Trimming pared 2 bases from V and 3 bases from J, leaving 8 bases between. CDR3 DNA sequence: TGTGCCTGGAGTAGATACTCCAATCAGCCCCAGCATTTT. Amino acids: CAWSRYSNQPQHF.

This clone was seen a few times. The chain is built from TRBV6-1 and TRBJ1-2; TRBD1 might be the D (6 bases). CDR1 is MNHNS, CDR2 SASEGT, per germline. Between the trimmed V and J ends, which lost 2 bases and 4 bases, there was a span of 20 bases. This CDR3 is built from 17 residues. CDR3 protein: CASSEFFILGQSYGYTF. CDR3 bases: TGTGCCAGCAGTGAATTTTTCATACTCGGACAGTCCTATGGCTACACCTTC.